This TCR beta chain came from a study of cytomegalovirus exposure and HLA in healthy donors. Germline V lookup: CDR1 MGHRA, CDR2 YSYEKL. V lost 1 base, J lost 7 bases, and 11 bases lay in between. The CDR3 consists of 13 residues. The PCR employed 60 Vbeta primers together with 13 Jbeta primers. Generated by immunoSEQ multiplex PCR, the TCRdb table keeps only in-frame clones and is missing some. The table has 100,000 to 150,000 clones, under 80% seen once. This clone was observed a single time. This sequence joins TRBV4-1 and TRBJ2-7; D is uncertain. The TCR comes from a woman aged 55-69 years in good health and CMV-seropositive. The sample consisted of PBMCs. The CDR3 nucleotides read TGCGCCAGCAGCCAAGCCCTAGGCGTGGAGCAGTACTTC. It codes for CASSQALGVEQYF.